This TCR beta chain was observed in a study of T cell clonality in common variable immunodeficiency. Most patients and controls had Caucasian heritage. The V gene's germline CDR1 is SGHNT and CDR2 YYREEE (reference sequence). Trimming took off 0 bases at V and 4 bases at J, with 7 bases between the two ends. The CDR3 runs to 13 residues. Some clones are missing from TCRdb's copy, which holds only in-frame ones; the method was immunoSEQ multiplex PCR. Listed for the sample are some 52,000 clones, none seen a single time. This clone was observed a handful of times. The sequence runs out 3 residues before the end of the CDR3; the remainder is reconstructed from the germline J gene.

The chain combines TRBV5-4 with TRBJ2-5; D unclear. The sequenced material came from peripheral blood mononuclear cells. This sequence was found in a person aged 18 to 75 in good health. CDR3 bases read: TGTGCCAGCAGCTTGGCCTCGCGAGAGACC. Residues: CASSLASRET. The entire CDR3 reads CASSLASRETQYF.